This T cell receptor (beta chain) was sequenced for a study of cytomegalovirus exposure and HLA in healthy donors. The junction had 1 base not matched to a gene; V was cut back by 4 bases and J by 4 bases. Germline V gene lookup returns CDR1 LNHDA and CDR2 SQIVND (reference sequence). The CDR3 runs 13 residues. The study ran its PCR with 60 Vbeta and 13 Jbeta primers. Profiling relied on immunoSEQ multiplex PCR, and the TCRdb table lists in-frame clones only, not all of them. The table has under 200,000 clones, approximately 86% seen once. When sampled, the donors appeared nominally healthy, though they likely had unrecorded immune exposures. This clone was seen once.

The sequenced sample was PBMCs. The chain employs TRBV19 and TRBJ1-5; 7 nucleotides match TRBD1. This TCR came from a young woman in good health and CMV-seronegative. CDR3 in amino acids: CASSTTGNQPQHF. CDR3 DNA sequence: TGTGCCAGTAGTACGACAGGGAATCAGCCCCAGCATTTT.